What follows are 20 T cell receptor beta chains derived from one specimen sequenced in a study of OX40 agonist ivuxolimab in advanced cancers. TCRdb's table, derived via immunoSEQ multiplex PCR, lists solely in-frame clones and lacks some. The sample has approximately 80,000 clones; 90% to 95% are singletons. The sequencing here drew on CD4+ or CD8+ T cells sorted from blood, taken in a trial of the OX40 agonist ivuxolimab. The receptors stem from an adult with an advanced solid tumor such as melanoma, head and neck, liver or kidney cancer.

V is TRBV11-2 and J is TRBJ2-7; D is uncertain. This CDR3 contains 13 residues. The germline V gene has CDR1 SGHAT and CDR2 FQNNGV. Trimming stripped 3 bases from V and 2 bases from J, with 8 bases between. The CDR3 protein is CASSFGRAYEQYF. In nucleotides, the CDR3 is TGTGCCAGCAGCTTCGGCCGGGCCTACGAGCAGTACTTC.

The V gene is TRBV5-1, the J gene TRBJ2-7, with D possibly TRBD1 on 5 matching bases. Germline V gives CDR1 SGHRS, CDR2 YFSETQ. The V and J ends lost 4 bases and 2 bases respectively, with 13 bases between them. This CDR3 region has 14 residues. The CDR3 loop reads CASSPGDSAYEQYF. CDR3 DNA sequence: TGCGCCAGCAGCCCCGGCGACAGCGCCTACGAGCAGTACTTC.

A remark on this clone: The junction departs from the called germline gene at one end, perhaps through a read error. CDR3 sequence reads: CASSLGVADTQYF. In DNA form, the CDR3 reads TGTGCTAGCAGCTTGGGGGTCGCAGATACGCAGTATTTT. The V call is TRBV7-7, the J call TRBJ2-3; tentatively, D is TRBD1 or TRBD2 (5 bases each). The CDR3 has 13 amino acids. Germline CDR1 and CDR2: SSHAT and FNYEAQ (reference sequence).

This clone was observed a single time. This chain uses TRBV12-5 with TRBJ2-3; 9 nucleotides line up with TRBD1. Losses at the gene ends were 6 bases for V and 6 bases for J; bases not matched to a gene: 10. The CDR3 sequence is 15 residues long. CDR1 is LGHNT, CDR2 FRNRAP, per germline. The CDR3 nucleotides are TGTGCTAGTGGCCGACAGGGGGGGGAGTGGGATACGCAGTATTTT. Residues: CASGRQGGEWDTQYF.

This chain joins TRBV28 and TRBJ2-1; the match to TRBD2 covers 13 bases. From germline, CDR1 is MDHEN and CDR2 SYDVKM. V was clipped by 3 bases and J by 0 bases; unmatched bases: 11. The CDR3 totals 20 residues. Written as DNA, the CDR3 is TGTGCCAGCAGTTTTTCGCCCGGGACTAGCGGGACTAGCTCCTACAATGAGCAGTTCTTC. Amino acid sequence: CASSFSPGTSGTSSYNEQFF.

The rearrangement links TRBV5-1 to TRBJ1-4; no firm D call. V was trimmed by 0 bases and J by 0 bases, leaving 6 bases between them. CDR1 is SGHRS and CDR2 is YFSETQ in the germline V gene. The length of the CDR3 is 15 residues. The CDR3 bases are TGCGCCAGCAGCTTGGATCATCCAACTAATGAAAAACTGTTTTTT. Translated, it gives CASSLDHPTNEKLFF.

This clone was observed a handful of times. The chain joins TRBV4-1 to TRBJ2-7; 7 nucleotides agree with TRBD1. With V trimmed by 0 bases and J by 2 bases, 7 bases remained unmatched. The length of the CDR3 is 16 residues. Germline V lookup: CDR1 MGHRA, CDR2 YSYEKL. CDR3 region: CASSQDVRTGTYEQYF. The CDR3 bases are TGCGCCAGCAGCCAAGATGTGAGGACAGGCACCTACGAGCAGTACTTC.

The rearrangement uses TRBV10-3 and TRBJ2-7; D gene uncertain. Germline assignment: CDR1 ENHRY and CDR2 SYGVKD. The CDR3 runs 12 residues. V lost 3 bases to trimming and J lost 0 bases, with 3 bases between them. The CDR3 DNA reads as TGTGCCATCAGTGAAGCCTCCTACGAGCAGTACTTC. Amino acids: CAISEASYEQYF.

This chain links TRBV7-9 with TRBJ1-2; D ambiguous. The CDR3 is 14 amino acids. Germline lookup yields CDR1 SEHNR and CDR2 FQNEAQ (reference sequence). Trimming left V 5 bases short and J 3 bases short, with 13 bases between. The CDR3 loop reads CASSPLSGDYGYTF. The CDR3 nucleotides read TGTGCCAGCAGCCCCCTCAGCGGGGACTATGGCTACACCTTC.

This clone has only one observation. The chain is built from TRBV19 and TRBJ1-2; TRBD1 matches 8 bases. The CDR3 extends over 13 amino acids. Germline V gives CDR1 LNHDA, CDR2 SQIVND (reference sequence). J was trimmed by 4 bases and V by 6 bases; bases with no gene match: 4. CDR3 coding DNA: TGTGCCAGTAGCCACGACAGGGGCTATGGCTACACCTTC. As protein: CASSHDRGYGYTF.

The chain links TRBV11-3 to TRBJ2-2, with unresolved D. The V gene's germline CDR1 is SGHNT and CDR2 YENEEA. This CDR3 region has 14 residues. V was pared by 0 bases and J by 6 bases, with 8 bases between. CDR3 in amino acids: CASSLDTVSGELFF. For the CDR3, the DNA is TGTGCCAGCAGCTTAGACACGGTCTCCGGGGAGCTGTTTTTT.

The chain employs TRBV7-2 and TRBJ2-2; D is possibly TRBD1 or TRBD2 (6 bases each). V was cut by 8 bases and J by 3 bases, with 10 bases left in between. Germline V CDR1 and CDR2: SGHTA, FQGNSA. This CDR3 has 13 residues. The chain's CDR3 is CASWGADTGELFF. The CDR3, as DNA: TGTGCCAGCTGGGGGGCGGACACCGGGGAGCTGTTTTTT.

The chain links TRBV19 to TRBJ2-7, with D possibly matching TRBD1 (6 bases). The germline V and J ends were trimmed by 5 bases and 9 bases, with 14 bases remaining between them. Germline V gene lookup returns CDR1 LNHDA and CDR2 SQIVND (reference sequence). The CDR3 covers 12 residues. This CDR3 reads CASSAPGAGQYF. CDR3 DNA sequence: TGTGCCAGTAGTGCCCCAGGGGCCGGGCAGTACTTC. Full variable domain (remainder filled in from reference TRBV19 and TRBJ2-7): DGGITQSPKYLFRKEGQNVTLSCEQNLNHDAMYWYRQDPGQGLRLIYYSQIVNDFQKGDIAEGYSVSREKKESFPLTVTSAQKNPTAFYLCASSAPGAGQYFGPGTRLTVT.

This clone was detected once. The DNA for the CDR3 is TGTGCCAGCAGCTTAGCACAGGGTGAGGGTGGCTACACCTTC. Translated: CASSLAQGEGGYTF. The chain is built from TRBV11-2 and TRBJ1-2; weak D call: TRBD1 (6 bases). V gave up 1 base and J gave up 7 bases, with 13 bases separating them. The length of the CDR3 is 14 residues. CDR1 and CDR2 from the germline V gene are SGHAT and FQNNGV.

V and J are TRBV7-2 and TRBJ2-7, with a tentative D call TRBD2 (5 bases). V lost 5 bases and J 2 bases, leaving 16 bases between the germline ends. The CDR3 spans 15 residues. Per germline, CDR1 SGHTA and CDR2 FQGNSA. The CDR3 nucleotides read TGTGCCAGCAGCACTACCGGGGAAAGGGCCTACGAGCAGTACTTC. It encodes CASSTTGERAYEQYF.

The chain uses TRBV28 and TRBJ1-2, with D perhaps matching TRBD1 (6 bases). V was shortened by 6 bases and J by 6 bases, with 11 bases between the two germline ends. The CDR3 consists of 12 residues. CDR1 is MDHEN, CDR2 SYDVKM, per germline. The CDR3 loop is CASRLRGDGYTF. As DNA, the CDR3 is TGTGCCAGCAGGTTGAGGGGGGATGGCTACACCTTC.

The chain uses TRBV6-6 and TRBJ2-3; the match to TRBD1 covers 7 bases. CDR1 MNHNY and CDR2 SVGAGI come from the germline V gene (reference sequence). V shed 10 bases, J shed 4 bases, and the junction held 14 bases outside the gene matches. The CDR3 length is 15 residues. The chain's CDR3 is CATQPRGSSADTQYF. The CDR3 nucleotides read TGTGCCACCCAACCCAGGGGGAGTAGCGCAGATACGCAGTATTTT.

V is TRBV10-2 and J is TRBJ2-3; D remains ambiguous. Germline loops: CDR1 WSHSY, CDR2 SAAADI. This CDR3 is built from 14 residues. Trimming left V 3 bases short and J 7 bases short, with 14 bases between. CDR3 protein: CASSDPPTPYTQYF. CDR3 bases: TGCGCCAGCAGTGACCCCCCCACCCCTTATACGCAGTATTTT.

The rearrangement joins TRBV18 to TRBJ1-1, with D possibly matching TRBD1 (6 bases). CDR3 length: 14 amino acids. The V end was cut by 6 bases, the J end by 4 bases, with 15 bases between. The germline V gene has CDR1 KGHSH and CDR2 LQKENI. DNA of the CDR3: TGTGCCAGCTCCCCGGGAGGGGGTGGCACTGAAGCTTTCTTT. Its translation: CASSPGGGGTEAFF.

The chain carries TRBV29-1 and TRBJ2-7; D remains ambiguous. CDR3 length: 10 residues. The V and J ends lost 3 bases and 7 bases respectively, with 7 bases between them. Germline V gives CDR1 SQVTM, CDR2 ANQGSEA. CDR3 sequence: CSVEALEQYF. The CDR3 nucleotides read TGCAGCGTTGAGGCCTTGGAGCAGTACTTC.